Included here is one TCR beta chain sequence, with context. Its specificity is not known. The data derive from a study of cytomegalovirus exposure and HLA in healthy donors. The study's findings and limits: A classifier reportedly called cytomegalovirus status with high sensitivity and specificity.

Sequenced by immunoSEQ multiplex PCR; TCRdb stores in-frame clones only, minus some. The top ten hold 0.89% of the sample, which has some 170,000 clones, 95% to 97% seen once. The sequencing input was PBMCs. The clonotype was recovered from a woman aged 18-29 years in good health and CMV-seronegative.

CDR3 coding DNA: TGCGCCAGCAGCTTGAAAAGTAACGGTGAAGCTTTCTTT. Encoded protein: CASSLKSNGEAFF. This chain connects TRBV5-1 to TRBJ1-1; D gene ambiguous. Germline CDR1 is SGHRS and CDR2 is YFSETQ. V was shortened by 1 base and J by 7 bases, with 11 bases between the two germline ends. The CDR3 spans 13 residues.